The clone carrying this TCR beta chain was found many times. Its antigen is currently unknown. Samples came from axillary lymph nodes draining the breast cancer. This specimen comes from a study of breast tumors, draining lymph nodes, adjacent tissues. The study's findings and limits: Luminal-like breast cancer showed significantly higher tumor–nontumor repertoire similarity than basal-like.

TCRdb itself ran the multiplex PCR reads through MiXCR, one entry per CDR3 protein. The data show 84,000 or so distinct CDR3 sequences, with roughly 30% seen just once and 8.1% held by the top ten. This CDR3 has 14 residues. Germline V CDR1 and CDR2: SGHDN, FVKESK. The V gene lost 3 bases and the J gene lost 6 bases, with 15 bases spanning the gap. This chain uses TRBV14 with TRBJ2-7; D remains ambiguous. The specimen was axillary lymph node tissue. The sequence was collected from a female donor with breast cancer. Some clones in this sample may be carry-over from other donors' samples. CDR3 nucleotides: TGTGCCAGCAGCCACCTCCCCTGGAACTCCGAGCAGTACTTC. It yields the protein CASSHLPWNSEQYF.